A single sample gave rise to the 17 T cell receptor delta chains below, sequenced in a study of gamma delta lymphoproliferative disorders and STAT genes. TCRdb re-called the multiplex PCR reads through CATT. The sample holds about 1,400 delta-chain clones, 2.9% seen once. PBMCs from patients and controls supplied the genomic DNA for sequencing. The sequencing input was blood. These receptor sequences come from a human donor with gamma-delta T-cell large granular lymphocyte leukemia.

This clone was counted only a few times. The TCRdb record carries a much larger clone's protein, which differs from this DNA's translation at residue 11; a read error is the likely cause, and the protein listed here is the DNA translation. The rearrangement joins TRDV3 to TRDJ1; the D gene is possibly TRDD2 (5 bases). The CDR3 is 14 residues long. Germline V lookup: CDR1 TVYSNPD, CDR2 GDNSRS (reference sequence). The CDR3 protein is CAIFPRPKPDRLIF. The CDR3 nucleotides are TGTGCCATTTTTCCTCGACCCAAGCCCGATAGACTCATCTTT.

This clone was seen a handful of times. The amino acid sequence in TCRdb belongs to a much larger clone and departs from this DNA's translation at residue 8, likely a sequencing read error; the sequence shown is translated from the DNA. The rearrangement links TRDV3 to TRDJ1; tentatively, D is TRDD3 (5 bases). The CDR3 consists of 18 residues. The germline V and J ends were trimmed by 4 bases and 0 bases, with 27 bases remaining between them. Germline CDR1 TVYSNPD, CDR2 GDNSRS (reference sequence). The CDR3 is CASASYWRIMEYTDKLIF. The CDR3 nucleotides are TGTGCCTCTGCCTCGTACTGGAGGATAATGGAGTACACCGATAAACTCATCTTT.

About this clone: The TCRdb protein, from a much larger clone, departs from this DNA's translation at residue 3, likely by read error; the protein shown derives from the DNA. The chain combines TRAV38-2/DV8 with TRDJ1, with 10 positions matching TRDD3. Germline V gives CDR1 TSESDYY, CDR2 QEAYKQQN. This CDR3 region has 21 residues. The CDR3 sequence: CAHRSSTLFPYWGIRPDKLIF. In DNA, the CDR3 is TGTGCTCATAGGAGCTCGACACTATTCCCGTACTGGGGGATTCGGCCCGATAAACTCATCTTT.

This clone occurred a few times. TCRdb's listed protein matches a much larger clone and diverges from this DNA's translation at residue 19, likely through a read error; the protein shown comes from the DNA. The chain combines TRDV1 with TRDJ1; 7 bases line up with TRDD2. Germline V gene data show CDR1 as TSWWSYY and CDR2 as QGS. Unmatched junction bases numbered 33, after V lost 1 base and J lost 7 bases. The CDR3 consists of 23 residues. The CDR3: CALGERLDFLRITWAQRCVKLIF. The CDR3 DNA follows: TGTGCTCTTGGGGAACGTCTCGATTTCCTACGGATTACCTGGGCCCAAAGATGCGTTAAACTCATCTTT.

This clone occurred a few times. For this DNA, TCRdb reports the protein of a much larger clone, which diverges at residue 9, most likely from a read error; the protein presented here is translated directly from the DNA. The chain's CDR3 is CALGERSYRTDKLIF. The CDR3 nucleotides read TGTGCTCTTGGGGAACGTTCCTACCGCACCGATAAACTCATCTTT. This chain uses TRDV1 with TRDJ1; 7 bases match TRDD2. Germline V CDR1 and CDR2: TSWWSYY, QGS. The V segment lost 1 base and the J segment 1 base; nucleotides outside the gene matches: 3. The CDR3 length is 15 residues.

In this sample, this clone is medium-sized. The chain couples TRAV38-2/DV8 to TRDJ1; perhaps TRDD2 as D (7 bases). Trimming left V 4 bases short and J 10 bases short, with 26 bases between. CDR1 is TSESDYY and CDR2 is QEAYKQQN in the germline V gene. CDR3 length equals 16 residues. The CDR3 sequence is CAYRGFLRRDRQRLIF. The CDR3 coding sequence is TGTGCTTATAGGGGGTTCCTACGGAGGGATAGGCAACGACTCATCTTT.

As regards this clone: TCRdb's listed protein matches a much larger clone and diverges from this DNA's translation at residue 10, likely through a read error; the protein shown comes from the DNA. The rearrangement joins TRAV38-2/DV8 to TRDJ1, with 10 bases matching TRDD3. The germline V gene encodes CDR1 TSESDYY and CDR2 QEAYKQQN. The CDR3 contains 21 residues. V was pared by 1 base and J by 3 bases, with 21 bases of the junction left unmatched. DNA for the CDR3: TGTGCTTATAGGAGCTCGACACTATTCTCGTACTGGGGGATTCGGCCCGATAAACTCATCTTT. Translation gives CAYRSSTLFSYWGIRPDKLIF.

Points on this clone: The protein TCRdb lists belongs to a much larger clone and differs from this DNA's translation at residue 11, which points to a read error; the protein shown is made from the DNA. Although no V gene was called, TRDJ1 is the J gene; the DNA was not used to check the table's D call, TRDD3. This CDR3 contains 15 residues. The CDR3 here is CASILRGTYTNKLIF. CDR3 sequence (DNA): TGTGCCTCCATCCTTAGGGGGACGTACACCAATAAACTCATCTTT.

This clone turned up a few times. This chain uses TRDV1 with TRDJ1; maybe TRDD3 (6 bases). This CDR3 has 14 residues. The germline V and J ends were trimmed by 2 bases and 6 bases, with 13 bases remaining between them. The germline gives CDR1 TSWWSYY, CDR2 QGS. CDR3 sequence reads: CALGERRGGHKLIF. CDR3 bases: TGTGCTCTTGGGGAAAGGAGGGGGGGACATAAACTCATCTTT.

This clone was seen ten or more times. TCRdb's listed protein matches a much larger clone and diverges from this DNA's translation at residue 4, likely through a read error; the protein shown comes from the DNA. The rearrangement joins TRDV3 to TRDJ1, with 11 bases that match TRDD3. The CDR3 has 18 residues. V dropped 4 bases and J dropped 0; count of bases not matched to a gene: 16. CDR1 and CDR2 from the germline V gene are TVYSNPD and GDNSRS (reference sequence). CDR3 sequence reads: CASVSYWGIMEYTDKLIF. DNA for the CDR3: TGTGCCTCTGTCTCGTACTGGGGGATAATGGAGTACACCGATAAACTCATCTTT. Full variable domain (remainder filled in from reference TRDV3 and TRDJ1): CDKVTQSSPDQTVASGSEVVLLCTYDTVYSNPDLFWYRIRPDYSFQFVFYGDNSRSEGADFTQGRFSVKHILTQKAFHLVISPVRTEDSATYYCASVSYWGIMEYTDKLIFGKGTRVTVEP.

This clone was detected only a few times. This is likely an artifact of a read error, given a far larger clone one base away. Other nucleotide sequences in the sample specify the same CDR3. The CDR3 sequence is CAAASLTTSPYWGIYPYTDKLIF. DNA for the CDR3: TGTGCAGCAGCTTCTCTGACTACTTCACCTTATTGGGGGATATATCCCTACACCGATAAACTCATCTTT. The genes are TRAV29/DV5 and TRDJ1; 9 bases are a match to TRDD3. This CDR3 is built from 23 residues. CDR1 is NSMFDY, CDR2 ISSIKDK, per germline. J was trimmed by 0 bases and V by 4 bases; bases with no gene match: 31.

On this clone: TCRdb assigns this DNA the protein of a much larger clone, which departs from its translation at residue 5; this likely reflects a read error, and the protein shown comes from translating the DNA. In DNA form, the CDR3 reads TGTGCTCTTGGGGGACCCTGGCCTTCCTACGTTAGGGGCGCCTCGCTATACACCGATAAACTCATCTTT. Encoded protein: CALGGPWPSYVRGASLYTDKLIF. This chain uses TRDV1 with TRDJ1; 9 bases line up with TRDD2. Germline V gene sequence: CDR1 TSWWSYY, CDR2 QGS. Germline trimming cut 4 bases from V and 0 bases from J; bases unmatched to any gene: 27. This CDR3 region has 23 residues.

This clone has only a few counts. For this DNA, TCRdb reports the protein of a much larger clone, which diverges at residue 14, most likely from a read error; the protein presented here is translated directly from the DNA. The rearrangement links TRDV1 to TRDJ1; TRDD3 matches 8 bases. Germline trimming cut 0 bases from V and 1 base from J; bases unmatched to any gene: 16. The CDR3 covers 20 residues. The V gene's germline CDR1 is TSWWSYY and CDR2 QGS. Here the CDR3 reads CALGELGESYWGSPTDKLIF. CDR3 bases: TGTGCTCTTGGGGAACTAGGGGAATCCTACTGGGGGTCCCCCACCGATAAACTCATCTTT.

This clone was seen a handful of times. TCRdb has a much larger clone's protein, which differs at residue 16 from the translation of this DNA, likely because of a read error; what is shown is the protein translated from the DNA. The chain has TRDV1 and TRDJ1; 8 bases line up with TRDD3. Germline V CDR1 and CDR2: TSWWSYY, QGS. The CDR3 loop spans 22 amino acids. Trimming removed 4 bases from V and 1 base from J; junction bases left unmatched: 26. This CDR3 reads CALGVPVMRVLGASTCTDKLIF. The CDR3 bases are TGTGCTCTTGGGGTACCCGTGATGCGGGTACTGGGGGCCTCAACGTGCACCGATAAACTCATCTTT.

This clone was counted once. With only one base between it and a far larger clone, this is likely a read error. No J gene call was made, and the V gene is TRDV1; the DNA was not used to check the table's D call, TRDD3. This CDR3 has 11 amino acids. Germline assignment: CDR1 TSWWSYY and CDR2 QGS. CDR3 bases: TGTGCTCTTGGGGAACCCGATAAACGCATCTTT. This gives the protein CALGEPDKRIF.

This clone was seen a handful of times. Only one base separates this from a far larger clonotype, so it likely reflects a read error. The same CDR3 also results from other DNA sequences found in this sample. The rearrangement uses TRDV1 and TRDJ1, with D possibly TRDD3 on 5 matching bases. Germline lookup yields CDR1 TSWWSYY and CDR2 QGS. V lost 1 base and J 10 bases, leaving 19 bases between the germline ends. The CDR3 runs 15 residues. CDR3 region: CALGERLPGGYLLIF. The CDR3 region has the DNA TGTGCTCTTGGGGAACGGTTACCCGGGGGGTATCTACTCATCTTT.

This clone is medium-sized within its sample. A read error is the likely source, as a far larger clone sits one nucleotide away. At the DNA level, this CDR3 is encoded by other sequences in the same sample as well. The CDR3 reads CAATSSYWGIYTDKLIF. The CDR3 nucleotides are TGTGCAGCAACCTCCTCGTACTGGGGGATCTACACCGATAAACTCATCTTT. V gene TRAV29/DV5 combines with J gene TRDJ1; 10 positions match TRDD3. The CDR3 covers 17 residues. CDR1 is NSMFDY, CDR2 ISSIKDK, per germline. The V and J ends lost 3 bases and 0 bases, in that order; junction bases with no gene match: 11.